Below are 30 T cell receptor beta chains sequenced from a single sample in a study of shared clonotypes between healthy human individuals. Using immunoSEQ multiplex PCR, the repertoire was profiled, and TCRdb retains in-frame clones only, with some absent. This sample carries 2 million to 2.5 million clones, approximately 94% of them seen once, and the ten largest clones take 0.1% to 0.15%. Sequencing was performed on naive CD4+ T cells sorted from blood. The subset was: CD45RA+ positively selected. These receptors were obtained from a man younger than 35 in good health.

The V call is TRBV5-1, the J call TRBJ1-1; D is unresolved. The ends were cut back, 0 bases at V and 4 bases at J, with 7 bases in the middle. The CDR3 covers 13 residues. Germline CDR1 is SGHRS and CDR2 is YFSETQ. The CDR3 here is CASSLAIVTEAFF. The CDR3 bases are TGCGCCAGCAGCTTGGCAATAGTCACTGAAGCTTTCTTT.

This chain links TRBV10-3 with TRBJ1-6; D is possibly TRBD1 (6 bases). CDR1 and CDR2 (germline): ENHRY, SYGVKD. This CDR3 region has 14 residues. Deletions cut 6 bases from V and 7 bases from J, with 13 bases between. CDR3 loop: CAISVGQLNSPLHF. In DNA, the CDR3 is TGTGCCATCAGCGTCGGACAGCTAAATTCACCCCTCCACTTT.

The chain recombines TRBV6-7 with TRBJ2-1, with a possible D match to TRBD1 (5 bases). TRBV6-7 is sorted into the ORF group, with uncertain function. The V end lost 6 bases, the J end lost 0 bases, and 9 bases lay between the germline ends. This CDR3 has 14 amino acids. CDR3 loop: CASSDSFSYNEQFF. For the CDR3, the DNA is TGTGCCAGCAGCGACAGCTTCTCCTACAATGAGCAGTTCTTC.

The rearrangement joins TRBV27 to TRBJ2-6, with 9 positions matching TRBD1. Looked up from germline, CDR1 is MNHEY and CDR2 is SMNVEV (reference sequence). V dropped 3 bases and J dropped 2; count of bases not matched to a gene: 8. The CDR3 contains 18 residues. The chain's CDR3 is CASSLVGTGRAGANVLTF. For the CDR3, the DNA is TGTGCCAGCAGTTTGGTGGGGACAGGGAGGGCTGGGGCCAACGTCCTGACTTTC.

The chain couples TRBV18 to TRBJ1-5; TRBD1 is a possible D gene (5 bases). Between the trimmed V and J ends, which lost 3 bases and 0 bases, there was a span of 9 bases. Per germline, CDR1 KGHSH and CDR2 LQKENI. This CDR3 is built from 15 residues. In DNA, the CDR3 is TGTGCCAGCTCACCGTCACAGGATAGCAATCAGCCCCAGCATTTT. As protein: CASSPSQDSNQPQHF.

The chain carries TRBV6-1 and TRBJ2-7, with 8 nucleotides matching TRBD1. Germline values: CDR1 MNHNS, CDR2 SASEGT. Trimming removed 7 bases from V and 0 bases from J; junction bases left unmatched: 5. This CDR3 has 14 residues. CDR3 nucleotides: TGTGCCAGCACCCGGACAGGGACCTCCTACGAGCAGTACTTC. It yields the protein CASTRTGTSYEQYF.

The chain carries TRBV5-6 and TRBJ1-5; D gene unclear. The CDR3 loop spans 17 amino acids. V lost 0 bases to trimming and J lost 2 bases, with 15 bases between them. The germline gives CDR1 SGHDT, CDR2 YYEEEE. CDR3 residues: CASSLAPAKLGNQPQHF. The DNA for the CDR3 is TGTGCCAGCAGCTTGGCCCCGGCTAAGCTCGGCAATCAGCCCCAGCATTTT.

The genes are TRBV18 and TRBJ1-1; 8 bases align to TRBD1. Germline CDR1 reads KGHSH; CDR2 reads LQKENI. This CDR3 region has 16 residues. Trimming at V came to 0 bases and at J to 1 base, leaving 4 bases not matched to a gene. The CDR3 region has the DNA TGTGCCAGCTCACCACCGTGGACAGGGCAGAACACTGAAGCTTTCTTT. As protein: CASSPPWTGQNTEAFF.

The chain uses TRBV18 and TRBJ1-2, with D maybe TRBD1 (6 bases). V was cut by 1 base and J by 0 bases, with 9 bases left in between. This CDR3 has 15 amino acids. Germline V CDR1 and CDR2: KGHSH, LQKENI. In DNA, the CDR3 is TGTGCCAGCTCACCACGGGACATTTCTAACTATGGCTACACCTTC. Encoded protein: CASSPRDISNYGYTF.

A remark on this clone: Different DNA sequences within this sample yield the same CDR3. The rearrangement links TRBV6-5 to TRBJ1-2; D gene unclear. Germline CDR1 MNHEY, CDR2 SVGAGI. There are 13 residues in the CDR3. V was trimmed by 2 bases and J by 4 bases, leaving 8 bases between them. This CDR3 reads CASSYVGFYGYTF. In DNA, the CDR3 is TGTGCCAGCAGTTACGTTGGGTTCTATGGCTACACCTTC.

The chain is built from TRBV10-3 and TRBJ2-4, with 8 bases matching TRBD1. Germline V gene sequence: CDR1 ENHRY, CDR2 SYGVKD. V gave up 3 bases and J gave up 1 base; unmatched junction bases: 14. This CDR3 comprises 19 residues. Written as DNA, the CDR3 is TGTGCCATCAGTGATTACCAGGGGACAGGTCCCGGGGCCAAAAACATTCAGTACTTC. This translates into CAISDYQGTGPGAKNIQYF.

The CDR3 protein is CASSENYNEQFF. In nucleotides, the CDR3 is TGCGCCAGCAGCGAAAATTACAATGAGCAGTTCTTC. The chain recombines TRBV5-1 with TRBJ2-1; D gene unclear. From germline, CDR1 is SGHRS and CDR2 YFSETQ. Trimming removed 4 bases from V and 4 bases from J, with 6 bases in between. CDR3 length: 12 amino acids.

The genes are TRBV11-1 and TRBJ2-3, with D hard to call. Trimming cost V 4 bases and J 4 bases, with 9 bases left between them. This CDR3 is 13 amino acids long. Germline assignment: CDR1 SGHAT and CDR2 FQDESV (reference sequence). The CDR3, as DNA: TGTGCCAGCAGCTGGGTAGTCGCAGATACGCAGTATTTT. The encoded protein is CASSWVVADTQYF.

This rearrangement joins TRBV2 to TRBJ2-1; 11 nucleotides agree with TRBD2. The CDR3 is made up of 15 amino acids. Unmatched junction bases numbered 6, after V lost 3 bases and J lost 8 bases. The germline gives CDR1 SNHLY, CDR2 FYNNEI. CDR3 amino acids: CASSELAGGRDEQFF. The CDR3 DNA is TGTGCCAGCAGTGAGCTAGCGGGGGGCAGGGATGAGCAGTTCTTC.

V is TRBV5-1 and J is TRBJ1-1; D remains ambiguous. Germline loops: CDR1 SGHRS, CDR2 YFSETQ. The V and J ends lost 3 bases and 1 base respectively, with 7 bases between them. The CDR3 is 13 residues long. The CDR3 region is CASSSAWNTEAFF. The CDR3 coding sequence is TGCGCCAGCAGCTCGGCCTGGAACACTGAAGCTTTCTTT.

The V and J genes are TRBV28 and TRBJ1-4; D gene uncertain. Per germline, CDR1 MDHEN and CDR2 SYDVKM. The CDR3 has 13 amino acids. V lost 7 bases, J lost 7 bases, and 13 bases lay in between. The CDR3: CASTRPGGEKLFF. CDR3 nucleotides: TGTGCCAGCACCCGTCCCGGAGGTGAAAAACTGTTTTTT.

The rearrangement joins TRBV30 to TRBJ1-3, with a tentative D call TRBD1 (5 bases). Germline V CDR1 and CDR2: GTSNPN, SVGIG (reference sequence). Between the trimmed V and J ends, which lost 0 bases and 2 bases, there was a span of 11 bases. CDR3 length: 15 residues. CDR3 sequence (DNA): TGTGCCTGGAGTGTAGACAGCAATACTGGAAACACCATATATTTT. As protein: CAWSVDSNTGNTIYF.

The sample holds one count of this clone. The genes are TRBV7-2 and TRBJ2-2, with TRBD2 as a possible D gene (6 bases). The germline V gene encodes CDR1 SGHTA and CDR2 FQGNSA. Trimming removed 6 bases from V and 2 bases from J, with 13 bases in between. The CDR3 covers 15 residues. In DNA, the CDR3 is TGTGCCAGCAGAACCGGGACTGTAAACACCGGGGAGCTGTTTTTT. The encoded protein is CASRTGTVNTGELFF.

The chain couples TRBV7-2 to TRBJ2-3; possibly TRBD2 for D (6 bases). The V end was cut by 5 bases, the J end by 4 bases, with 16 bases between. The CDR3 loop spans 15 amino acids. Germline-derived CDR1 and CDR2 are SGHTA and FQGNSA. As DNA, the CDR3 is TGTGCCAGCAGCAGCCGGACTACCACCCCAGATACGCAGTATTTT. It yields the protein CASSSRTTTPDTQYF.

Details on this clone: Other DNA sequences in the same sample also yield this CDR3. The V and J genes are TRBV18 and TRBJ1-5, with TRBD1 matching over 7 bases. This CDR3 is 14 amino acids long. With V trimmed by 3 bases and J by 4 bases, 3 bases remained unmatched. Per germline, CDR1 KGHSH and CDR2 LQKENI. The CDR3 protein is CASSPGTVNQPQHF. DNA of the CDR3: TGTGCCAGCTCACCCGGGACAGTAAATCAGCCCCAGCATTTT. Full variable domain (missing parts from reference TRBV18 and TRBJ1-5): NAGVMQNPRHLVRRRGQEARLRCSPMKGHSHVYWYRQLPEEGLKFMVYLQKENIIDESGMPKERFSAEFPKEGPSILRIQQVVRGDSAAYFCASSPGTVNQPQHFGDGTRLSIL.

V and J are TRBV6-1 and TRBJ1-1, with a tentative D call TRBD1 (5 bases). Trimming took 0 bases from V and 0 from J, leaving 11 bases between them. This CDR3 has 16 residues. Per germline, CDR1 MNHNS and CDR2 SASEGT. As DNA, the CDR3 is TGTGCCAGCAGTGAAGCGCTGTGGGGCATGAACACTGAAGCTTTCTTT. Translated: CASSEALWGMNTEAFF.

The genes are TRBV7-8 and TRBJ2-2; perhaps TRBD1 as D (6 bases). Between the trimmed V and J ends, which lost 2 bases and 5 bases, there was a span of 21 bases. Germline lookup yields CDR1 SGHVS and CDR2 FQNEAQ. This CDR3 comprises 18 residues. CDR3 nucleotides: TGTGCCAGCAGCTTATGGGGAGTCCAGGGGCTGGGAACCGGGGAGCTGTTTTTT. Translation gives CASSLWGVQGLGTGELFF.

The rearrangement uses TRBV11-2 and TRBJ2-2; no clear D gene. The V end was cut by 5 bases, the J end by 1 base, with 11 bases between. The germline CDR1 and CDR2 sequences are SGHAT and FQNNGV. The CDR3 is made up of 15 amino acids. CDR3: CASSPLQQNTGELFF. In DNA form, the CDR3 reads TGTGCCAGCAGCCCGCTACAGCAGAACACCGGGGAGCTGTTTTTT.

The J gene is TRBJ1-5, the V gene TRBV30; 10 bases fit TRBD1. The CDR3 runs to 15 residues. Germline V lookup: CDR1 GTSNPN, CDR2 SVGIG (reference sequence). V trimming: 3 bases; J trimming: 4 bases; junction bases outside the gene matches: 6. The CDR3 DNA follows: TGTGCCTGGAGCCTCCGGGACAGGGGTAATCAGCCCCAGCATTTT. Translated: CAWSLRDRGNQPQHF.

This clone was observed a single time. The chain joins TRBV5-6 to TRBJ2-5, with a tentative D call TRBD2 (5 bases). The CDR3 covers 15 residues. Trimming took 4 bases from V and 3 from J, leaving 16 bases between them. Germline CDR1 reads SGHDT; CDR2 reads YYEEEE. The CDR3 spells CASSRNGVTEETQYF. CDR3 DNA: TGTGCCAGCAGCCGAAACGGGGTTACAGAAGAGACCCAGTACTTC.

The chain employs TRBV19 and TRBJ1-1; the D is unclear. Trimming stripped 2 bases from V and 4 bases from J, with 11 bases between. The CDR3 has 14 residues. Germline CDR1 and CDR2: LNHDA and SQIVND (reference sequence). In nucleotides, the CDR3 is TGTGCCAGTAGTATACGGGTTCCTGGCACTGAAGCTTTCTTT. It specifies CASSIRVPGTEAFF.

This clone was seen only a few times. At the DNA level, this CDR3 is encoded by other sequences in the same sample as well. The chain combines TRBV5-4 with TRBJ2-5, with TRBD2 matching 7 bases. Germline V CDR1 and CDR2: SGHNT, YYREEE (reference sequence). This CDR3 spans 14 amino acids. Germline trimming cut 0 bases from V and 2 bases from J; bases unmatched to any gene: 1. CDR3 protein: CASSLGTRQETQYF. CDR3 in DNA: TGTGCCAGCAGCTTGGGGACTAGACAAGAGACCCAGTACTTC.

This sequence joins TRBV29-1 and TRBJ2-1; 10 bases are shared with TRBD1. This CDR3 has 14 residues. Germline lookup yields CDR1 SQVTM and CDR2 ANQGSEA. V shed 5 bases, J shed 6 bases, and the junction held 7 bases outside the gene matches. The CDR3 here is CSVTGQGGANEQFF. DNA for the CDR3: TGCAGCGTTACCGGACAGGGGGGGGCCAATGAGCAGTTCTTC.

The chain is built from TRBV5-6 and TRBJ2-7; 14 bases align to TRBD2. V trimming: 4 bases; J trimming: 4 bases; junction bases outside the gene matches: 7. The CDR3 spans 16 residues. Germline assignment: CDR1 SGHDT and CDR2 YYEEEE. The CDR3 DNA sequence: TGTGCCAGCAGCCCGATGGGACTAGCGGGGGTGTACGAGCAGTACTTC. Protein sequence: CASSPMGLAGVYEQYF.

In regard to this clone: Other nucleotide sequences from this sample produce the same CDR3. The chain has TRBV5-1 and TRBJ2-7, with a possible D match to TRBD1 (6 bases). This CDR3 is 14 amino acids long. Trimming pared 4 bases from V and 2 bases from J, leaving 13 bases between. CDR1 is SGHRS, CDR2 YFSETQ, per germline. The CDR3 DNA sequence: TGCGCCAGCAGCCTAACCAGGGGACCCTACGAGCAGTACTTC. It is translated as CASSLTRGPYEQYF.